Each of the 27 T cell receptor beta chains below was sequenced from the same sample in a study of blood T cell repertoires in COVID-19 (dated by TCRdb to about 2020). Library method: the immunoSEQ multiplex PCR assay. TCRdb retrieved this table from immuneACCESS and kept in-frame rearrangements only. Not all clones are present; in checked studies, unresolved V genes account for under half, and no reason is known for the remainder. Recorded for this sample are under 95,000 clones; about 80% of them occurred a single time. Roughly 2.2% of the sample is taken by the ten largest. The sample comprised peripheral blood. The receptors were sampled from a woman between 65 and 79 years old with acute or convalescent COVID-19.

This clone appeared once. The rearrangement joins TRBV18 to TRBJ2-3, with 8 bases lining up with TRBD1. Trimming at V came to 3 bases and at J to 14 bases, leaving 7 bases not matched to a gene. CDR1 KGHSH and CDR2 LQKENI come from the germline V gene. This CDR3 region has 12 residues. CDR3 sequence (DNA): TGTGCCAGCTCACCGTCACAGGGGGAAGCGTATTTT. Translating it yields CASSPSQGEAYF.

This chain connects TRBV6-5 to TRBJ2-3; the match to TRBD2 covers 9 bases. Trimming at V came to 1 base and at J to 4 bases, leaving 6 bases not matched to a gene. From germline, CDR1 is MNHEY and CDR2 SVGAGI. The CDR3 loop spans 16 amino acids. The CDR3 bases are TGTGCCAGCAGTTACTTTCCTAGCGGGGACGCAGATACGCAGTATTTT. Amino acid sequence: CASSYFPSGDADTQYF.

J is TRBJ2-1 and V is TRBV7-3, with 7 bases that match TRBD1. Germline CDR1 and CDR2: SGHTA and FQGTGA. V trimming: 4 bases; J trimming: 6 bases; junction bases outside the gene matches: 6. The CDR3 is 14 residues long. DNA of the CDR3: TGTGCCAGCAGCTCGGGACAGACGCCCAATGAGCAGTTCTTC. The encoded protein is CASSSGQTPNEQFF.

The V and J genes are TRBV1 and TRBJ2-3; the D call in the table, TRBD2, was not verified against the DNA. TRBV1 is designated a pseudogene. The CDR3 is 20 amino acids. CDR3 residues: CTSSQAGAGVFTERTDTQYF. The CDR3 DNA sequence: TGCACCAGCAGCCAAGCCGGGGCGGGGGTCTTCACTGAAAGGACAGATACGCAGTATTTT.

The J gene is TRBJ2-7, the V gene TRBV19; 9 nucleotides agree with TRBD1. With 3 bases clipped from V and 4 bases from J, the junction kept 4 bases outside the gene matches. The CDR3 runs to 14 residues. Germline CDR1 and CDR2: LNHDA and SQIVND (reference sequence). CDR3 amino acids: CASSIADRGYEQYF. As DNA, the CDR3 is TGTGCCAGTAGTATTGCGGACAGGGGTTACGAGCAGTACTTC.

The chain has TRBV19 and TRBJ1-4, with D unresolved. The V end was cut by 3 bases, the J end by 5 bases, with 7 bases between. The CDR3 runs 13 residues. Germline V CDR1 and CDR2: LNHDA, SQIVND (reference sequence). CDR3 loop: CASSIGQNEKLFF. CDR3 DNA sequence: TGTGCCAGTAGTATTGGGCAGAATGAAAAACTGTTTTTT.

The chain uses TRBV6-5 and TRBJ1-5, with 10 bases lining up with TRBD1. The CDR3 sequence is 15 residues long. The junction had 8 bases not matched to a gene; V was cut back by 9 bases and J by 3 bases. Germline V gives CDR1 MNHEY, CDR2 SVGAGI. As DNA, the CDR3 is TGTGCCAGGAAAGTAGGACAGGGGGTCAATCAGCCCCAGCATTTT. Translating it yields CARKVGQGVNQPQHF.

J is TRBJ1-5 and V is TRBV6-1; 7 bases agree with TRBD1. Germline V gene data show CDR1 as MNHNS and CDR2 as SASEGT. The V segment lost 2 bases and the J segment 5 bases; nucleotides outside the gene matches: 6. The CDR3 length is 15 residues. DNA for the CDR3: TGTGCCAGCAGTGAAATCCCGACAGGGTATCAGCCCCAGCATTTT. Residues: CASSEIPTGYQPQHF.

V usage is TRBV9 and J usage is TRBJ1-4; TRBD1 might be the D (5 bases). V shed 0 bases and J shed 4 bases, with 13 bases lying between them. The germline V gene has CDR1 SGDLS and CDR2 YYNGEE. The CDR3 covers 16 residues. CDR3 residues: CASSVGGAPGNEKLFF. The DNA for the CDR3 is TGTGCCAGCAGCGTAGGTGGGGCTCCGGGTAATGAAAAACTGTTTTTT.

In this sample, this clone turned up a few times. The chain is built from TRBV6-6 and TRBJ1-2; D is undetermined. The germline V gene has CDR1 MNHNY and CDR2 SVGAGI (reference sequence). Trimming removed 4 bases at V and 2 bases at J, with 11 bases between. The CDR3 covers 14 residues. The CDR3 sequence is CASSLTAGNYGYTF. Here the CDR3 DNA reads TGTGCCAGCAGTTTGACGGCCGGGAACTATGGCTACACCTTC.

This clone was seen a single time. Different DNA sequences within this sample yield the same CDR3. This CDR3 reads CASSLRVDEKLFF. The CDR3 DNA reads TGTGCCAGCAGCTTACGGGTGGATGAAAAACTGTTTTTT. The J gene is TRBJ1-4, the V gene TRBV7-9; D is undetermined. V was pared by 2 bases and J by 6 bases, with 7 bases between. There are 13 residues in the CDR3. Germline loops: CDR1 SEHNR, CDR2 FQNEAQ (reference sequence). The whole variable domain, remainder taken from reference TRBV7-9 and TRBJ1-4, is DTGVSQNPRHKITKRGQNVTFRCDPISEHNRLYWYRQTLGQGPEFLTYFQNEAQLEKSRLLSDRFSAERPKGSFSTLEIQRTEQGDSAMYLCASSLRVDEKLFFGSGTQLSVL.

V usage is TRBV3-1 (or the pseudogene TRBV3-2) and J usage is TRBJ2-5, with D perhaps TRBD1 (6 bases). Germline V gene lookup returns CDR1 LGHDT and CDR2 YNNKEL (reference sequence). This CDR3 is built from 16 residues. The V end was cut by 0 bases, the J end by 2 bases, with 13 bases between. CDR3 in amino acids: CASSQDLTGFQETQYF. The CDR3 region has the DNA TGTGCCAGCAGCCAAGATTTGACAGGATTTCAAGAGACCCAGTACTTC.

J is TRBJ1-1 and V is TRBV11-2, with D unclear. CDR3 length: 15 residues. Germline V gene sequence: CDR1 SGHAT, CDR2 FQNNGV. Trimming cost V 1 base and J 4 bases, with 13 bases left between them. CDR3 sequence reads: CASSLVGGRSTEAFF. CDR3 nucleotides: TGTGCCAGCAGCTTAGTGGGAGGAAGGAGCACTGAAGCTTTCTTT.

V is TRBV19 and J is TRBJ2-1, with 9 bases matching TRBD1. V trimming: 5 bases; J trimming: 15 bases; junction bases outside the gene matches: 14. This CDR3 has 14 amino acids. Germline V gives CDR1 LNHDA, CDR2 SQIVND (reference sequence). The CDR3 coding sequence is TGTGCCAGTAGTCCCCAACAGGGGGCCTTGGAGTTGTTCTTC. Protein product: CASSPQQGALELFF.

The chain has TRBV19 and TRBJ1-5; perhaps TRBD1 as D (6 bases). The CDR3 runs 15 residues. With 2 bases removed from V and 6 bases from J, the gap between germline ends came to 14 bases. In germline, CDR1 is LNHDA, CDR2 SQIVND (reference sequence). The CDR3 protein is CASSITSGAVQPQHF. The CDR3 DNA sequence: TGTGCCAGTAGTATAACCTCAGGGGCGGTTCAGCCCCAGCATTTT.

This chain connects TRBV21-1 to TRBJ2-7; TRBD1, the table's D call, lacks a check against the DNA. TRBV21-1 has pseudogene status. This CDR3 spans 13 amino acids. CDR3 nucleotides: TGTGCCAGCAGCAGGGGGCTCCGGGACGAGCAGTACTTC. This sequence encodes CASSRGLRDEQYF.

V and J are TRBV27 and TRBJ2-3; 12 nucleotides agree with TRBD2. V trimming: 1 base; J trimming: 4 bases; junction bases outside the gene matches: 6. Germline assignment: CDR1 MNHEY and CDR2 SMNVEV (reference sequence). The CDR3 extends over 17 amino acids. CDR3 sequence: CASSLWASGGAADTQYF. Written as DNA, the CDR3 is TGTGCCAGCAGTTTATGGGCTAGCGGGGGGGCCGCAGATACGCAGTATTTT.

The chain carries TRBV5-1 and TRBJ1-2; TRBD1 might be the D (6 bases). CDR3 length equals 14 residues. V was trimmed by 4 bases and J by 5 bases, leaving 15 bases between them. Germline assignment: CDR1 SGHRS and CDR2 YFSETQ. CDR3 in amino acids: CASSLAGQTYGYTF. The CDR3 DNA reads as TGCGCCAGCAGCCTCGCCGGACAGACTTATGGCTACACCTTC.

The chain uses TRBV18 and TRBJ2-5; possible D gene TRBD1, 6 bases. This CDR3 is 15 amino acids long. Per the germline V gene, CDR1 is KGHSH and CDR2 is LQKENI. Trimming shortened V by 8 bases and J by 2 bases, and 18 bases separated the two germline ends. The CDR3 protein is CASRRFRGGQETQYF. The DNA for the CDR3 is TGTGCCAGCCGGCGGTTCAGGGGCGGGCAAGAGACCCAGTACTTC.

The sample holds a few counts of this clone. DNA of the CDR3: TGTGCCAGCAGCCCCGCGGTCTACTCCATCTATGGCTACACCTTC. This sequence encodes CASSPAVYSIYGYTF. This chain links TRBV6-5 with TRBJ1-2; D unclear. This CDR3 is built from 15 residues. The germline V and J ends were trimmed by 6 bases and 4 bases, with 18 bases remaining between them. From germline, CDR1 is MNHEY and CDR2 SVGAGI.

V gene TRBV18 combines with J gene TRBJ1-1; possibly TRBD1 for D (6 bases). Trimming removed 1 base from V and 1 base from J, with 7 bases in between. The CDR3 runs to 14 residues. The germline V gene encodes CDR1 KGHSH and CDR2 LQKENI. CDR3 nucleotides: TGTGCCAGCTCACCACAACAGGGGAACACTGAAGCTTTCTTT. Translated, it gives CASSPQQGNTEAFF.

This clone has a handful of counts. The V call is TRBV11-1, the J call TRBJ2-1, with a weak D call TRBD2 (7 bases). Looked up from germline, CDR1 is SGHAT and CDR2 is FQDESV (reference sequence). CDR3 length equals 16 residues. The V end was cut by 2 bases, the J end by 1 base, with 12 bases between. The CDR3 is CASSLLGGPSYNEQFF. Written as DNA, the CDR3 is TGTGCCAGCAGCTTATTGGGGGGGCCTTCCTACAATGAGCAGTTCTTC.

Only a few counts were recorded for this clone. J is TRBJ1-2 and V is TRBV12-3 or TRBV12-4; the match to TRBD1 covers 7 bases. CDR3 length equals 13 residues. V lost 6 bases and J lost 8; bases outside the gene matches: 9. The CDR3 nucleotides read TGTGCCAGCAGCCCGGGACAGATCCGGGGCTACACCTTC. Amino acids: CASSPGQIRGYTF.

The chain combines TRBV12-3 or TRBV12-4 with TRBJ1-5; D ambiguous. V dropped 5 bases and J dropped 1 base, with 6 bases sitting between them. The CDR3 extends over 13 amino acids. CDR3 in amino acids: CASSPISNQPQHF. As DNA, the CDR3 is TGTGCCAGCAGTCCAATCAGCAATCAGCCCCAGCATTTT.

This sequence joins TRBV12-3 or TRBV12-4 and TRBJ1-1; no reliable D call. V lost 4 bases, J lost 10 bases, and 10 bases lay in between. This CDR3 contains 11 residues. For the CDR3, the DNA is TGTGCCAGCAGTTCGGGTTTTCGAGCTTTCTTT. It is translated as CASSSGFRAFF.

This CDR3 is CASSLSWTSGDYEQYF. The CDR3, as DNA: TGTGCCAGCAGCTTAAGCTGGACTAGCGGGGACTACGAGCAGTACTTC. The chain is built from TRBV7-8 and TRBJ2-7; 12 bases align to TRBD2. The CDR3 extends over 16 amino acids. In germline, CDR1 is SGHVS, CDR2 FQNEAQ. J was trimmed by 3 bases and V by 2 bases; bases with no gene match: 5.

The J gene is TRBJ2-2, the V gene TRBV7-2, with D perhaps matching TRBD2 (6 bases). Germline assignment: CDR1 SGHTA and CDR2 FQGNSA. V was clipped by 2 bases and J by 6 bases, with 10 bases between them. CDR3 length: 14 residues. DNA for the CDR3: TGTGCCAGCAGCTTAAGTTCGGGAGCCGGGGAGCTGTTTTTT. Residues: CASSLSSGAGELFF.